The rows below give T cell receptor beta chains drawn from one sample of a study of post-analysis software for immune sequencing data. TCRdb redid the calling of the PCR reads with MiXCR, one entry per CDR3 protein. The sample consists of some 690,000 distinct CDR3 sequences, more than 50% of them appearing once. The sample was blood. Receptor source: a girl aged 2 to 9 with multiple sclerosis. CDR3s include the opening cysteine and the closing phenylalanine or tryptophan. The D gene is left open where the match is weak. Size is omitted from some rows. Given values are once, few, many or a class for expanded clones.

TRBD1	TRBV4-1	few	14	TRBJ2-7	CASSVTTGGYEQYF
NA	TRBV7-2	NA	15	TRBJ1-1	CASNLMEVRGTEAFF
NA	TRBV20-1	NA	13	TRBJ2-3	CSASFVPADTQYF
TRBD2	TRBV5-1	NA	15	TRBJ2-5	CASSAGGRRLETQYF
TRBD1	TRBV20-1	NA	16	TRBJ1-2	CSARGGQGVNIYDYTF
NA	TRBV12-5	NA	13	TRBJ2-2	CASGLQGTGELFF
NA	TRBV11-2	once	15	TRBJ2-1	CASSLRAEGYNEQFF
NA	TRBV3-1	NA	16	TRBJ2-1	CASSQVSGVSYNEQFF
NA	TRBV29-1	NA	14	TRBJ2-7	CSVVKAPRGLGQYF
NA	TRBV5-1	NA	14	TRBJ2-7	CASGLKAGLHEQYF
NA	TRBV29-1	few	14	TRBJ2-1	CSVEDLRGRDEQFF
NA	TRBV15	NA	16	TRBJ1-4	CATSLNMGVTNEKRFF
NA	TRBV4-3	few	15	TRBJ2-3	CASSQGLVSTDTQYF
TRBD1	TRBV7-2	NA	18	TRBJ1-1	CASSLLGQGAPRDTEAFF
TRBD2	TRBV9	NA	19	TRBJ2-3	CASSVVGLAGGIGTDTQYF
NA	TRBV20-1	NA	13	TRBJ2-5	CSARLSQRETQYF
NA	TRBV3-1	NA	11	TRBJ2-1	CASSPEGEQFF
TRBD1	TRBV10-3	NA	13	TRBJ1-2	CAISKGQGYGYTF
NA	TRBV20-1	NA	14	TRBJ1-1	CSARVSGRREEAFF
TRBD2	TRBV10-1	few	15	TRBJ2-7	CASSESTSGAYEQYF
NA	TRBV24-1	NA	16	TRBJ2-2	CATRPSDSANTGELFF
NA	TRBV6-5	NA	14	TRBJ1-2	CASRKGGYNYGYTF
NA	TRBV20-1	NA	15	TRBJ2-3	CSARDHQGRGDTQYF
NA	TRBV4-3	once	16	TRBJ2-1	CASSQVPKGGYNEQFF
TRBD2	TRBV27	NA	16	NA	CASSLLGTSGPDEQYF
NA	TRBV4-1	NA	18	TRBJ2-2	CASSHLPGHSSDTGELFF
TRBD2	TRBV16	NA	17	TRBJ2-1	CASSQSRGLAGVNEQFF
NA	TRBV5-1	NA	14	TRBJ2-1	CASSHGTPVDEQFF
NA	TRBV20-1	NA	12	TRBJ2-3	CSASYGIDTQYF
TRBD2	TRBV3-1	NA	14	TRBJ2-3	CASMTSGGRDTQYF
NA	TRBV10-3	NA	11	TRBJ2-3	CAISLGDTQYF
TRBD2	TRBV4-2	NA	21	TRBJ2-3	CASRRGLAGATRGTYTDTQYF
TRBD2	TRBV5-1	NA	16	TRBJ2-7	CASSLAPSGGAYEQYF